This TCR beta chain was sequenced during a study of T-cell reconstitution after alpha-beta-depleted transplantation in children (dated by TCRdb to 2016 to 2018). Regarding the study in general: Using TCR repertoire profiling, the study quantitatively followed how T-cell immune reconstitution unfolded in children after TCRalphabeta/CD19-depleted allogeneic hematopoietic cell transplantation. Broad study findings and their caveats: Over subsequent months, a decline in hyperexpanded clone frequencies was noted, and after one year, T-cell counts and TCRbeta diversity were mostly ascribed to newly produced T cells. In some patients, the high TCRbeta diversity seen at day 60 was put down to recipient T cells and intrathymic progenitors that had survived conditioning. The apparently early alphabetaT-cell count recovery about two months after transplant was reportedly dependent on only several hundred rapidly expanded clones derived from non-depleted graft cells.

The treatment or condition tag for this specimen amounts to: allogeneic hematopoietic cell transplantation with graft depleted of TCRalphabeta T cells and CD19 B cells. TCRalphabeta/CD19-depleted allogeneic hematopoietic cell grafts were given to the transplant recipients, all of whom were children. Trimming leaves V shorter by 2 bases and J shorter by 0 bases, with the junction holding 15 bases beyond the gene matches. There are 20 amino acids in the CDR3, from cysteine to phenylalanine inclusive. The retained sequence is limited to the CDR3, 60 bases, with the frame set at the first base. The library was made by PCR. The listed sequencing device is Illumina HiSeq 2500. TCR library preparation used molecular barcoding, with unique molecular identifiers applied to normalize quantification of the TCRbeta repertoire. The public sequencing data were trimmed at Q25 with fastp and processed into clonotypes with MiXCR by TCRdb, which kept only in-frame beta chains. All rows with the same CDR3 protein become a single entry with the most common DNA and genes. Within this sample are hundreds of thousands of distinct CDR3 sequences, with 23% of them counted one time only. Around 14% of the sample rests with the top ten.

This clonotype was counted between two and nine times. The clone's antigen remains unknown. No per-base quality is available; no much larger clone lies one base away. This sequence was found in a boy in the first two years of life who had a stem cell transplant for acute myeloid leukemia, so the T cells may come from the graft donor. The sample consisted of PBMCs, mostly from graft donor cells, taken 360 days after TCRalphabeta/CD19-depleted stem cell transplant. This receptor chain uses TRBV12-3 or TRBV12-4 and TRBJ1-5, and TRBD1 matches 8 of the central bases. CDR3 protein: CASSLFLGSGGHYSNQPQHF. The DNA sequence follows: TGTGCCAGCAGTTTATTCCTCGGTTCAGGGGGCCACTATAGCAATCAGCCCCAGCATTTT.